This TCR beta chain is drawn from a study of response to subunit inactivated influenza vaccine. Of note for this clonotype: A junction boundary mismatches the germline segment, possibly from a read error.

One entry per CDR3 protein results from TCRdb running MiXCR on the RT-PCR reads. The data show roughly 650,000 distinct CDR3 sequences, approximately 14% seen once. The material sequenced was PBMCs from blood, taken about 13 days after vaccination. This receptor was identified in a man aged 50-60 years who received an inactivated influenza vaccine.

CDR3 protein: CASSKSRTGTQYF. The CDR3 bases are TGTGCCAGCAGCAAGTCGAGGACAGGTACGCAGTATTTT. The chain links TRBV6-2 or TRBV6-3 to TRBJ2-3; 7 nucleotides line up with TRBD1. Germline lookup yields CDR1 MNHEY and CDR2 SVGEGT. There are 13 residues in the CDR3.